This is a list of T cell receptor beta chains from one sample in a study of cytomegalovirus exposure and HLA in healthy donors. Sequenced by immunoSEQ multiplex PCR; TCRdb stores in-frame clones only, minus some. The sample shows over 65,000 clones, 75% of them seen only once. The source material was PBMCs. These receptors all stem from a woman aged 25 to 39 in good health and CMV-seropositive. The CDR3 runs from the conserved cysteine through the conserved F or W. Each record gives: J gene, D gene, clone size, V gene, CDR3 protein, CDR3 DNA. The D gene is left open where the match is weak. Only part of the rows carry a size: once, few, many, or a class if the clone is expanded.

J: TRBJ2-7; D: NA; size: NA; V: TRBV7-2; CDR3: CASSPPSYEQYF; DNA: TGTGCCAGCAGCCCTCCCTCCTACGAGCAGTACTTC
J: TRBJ1-2; D: NA; size: NA; V: TRBV6-1; CDR3: CASRILTGGNYGYTF; DNA: TGTGCCAGCAGGATTCTAACGGGGGGAAACTATGGCTACACCTTC
J: TRBJ1-2; D: TRBD1; size: NA; V: TRBV14; CDR3: CASSPGDRPNYGYTF; DNA: TGTGCCAGCAGCCCTGGGGACAGGCCCAACTATGGCTACACCTTC
J: TRBJ2-7; D: NA; size: few; V: TRBV11-2; CDR3: CASSLDVARGRMFSYEQYF; DNA: TGTGCCAGCAGCTTAGATGTCGCACGAGGGCGGATGTTCTCCTACGAGCAGTACTTC
J: TRBJ1-5; D: NA; size: NA; V: TRBV28; CDR3: CASRVLSQPQHF; DNA: TGTGCCAGCAGGGTCCTGAGTCAGCCCCAGCATTTT
J: TRBJ2-7; D: TRBD2; size: NA; V: TRBV28; CDR3: CASSLGREASIRYEQYF; DNA: TGTGCCAGCAGTTTAGGGCGGGAGGCCTCCATCCGCTACGAGCAGTACTTC
J: TRBJ2-5; D: TRBD2; size: NA; V: TRBV6-5; CDR3: CASSRPGGARETQYF; DNA: TGTGCCAGCAGTCGCCCGGGGGGGGCAAGGGAGACCCAGTACTTC
J: TRBJ1-4; D: TRBD1; size: few; V: TRBV6-6; CDR3: CASTYLGTGEKLFF; DNA: TGTGCCAGCACCTACCTCGGGACAGGGGAAAAACTGTTTTTT
J: TRBJ1-6; D: NA; size: NA; V: TRBV9; CDR3: CASSVGQFDNSPLHF; DNA: TGTGCCAGCAGCGTCGGACAGTTCGATAATTCACCCCTCCACTTT
J: TRBJ2-7; D: TRBD2; size: NA; V: TRBV7-9; CDR3: CASSASGTTSEQYF; DNA: TGTGCCAGCAGCGCCTCAGGGACTACATCCGAGCAGTACTTC
J: TRBJ2-1; D: NA; size: NA; V: TRBV5-1; CDR3: CASSLAGGNPSEQFF; DNA: TGCGCCAGCAGCTTGGCGGGCGGGAACCCCTCAGAGCAGTTCTTC
J: TRBJ1-4; D: TRBD1; size: few; V: TRBV5-1; CDR3: CASSSGGVGEKLFF; DNA: TGCGCCAGCAGCTCAGGGGGCGTAGGTGAAAAACTGTTTTTT
J: TRBJ2-7; D: NA; size: NA; V: TRBV6-5; CDR3: CASSITGSEQYF; DNA: TGTGCCAGCAGTATTACGGGGAGCGAGCAGTACTTC
J: TRBJ2-7; D: TRBD2; size: once; V: TRBV28; CDR3: CASTLPGTSYEQYF; DNA: TGTGCCAGCACCTTACCCGGGACTAGTTACGAGCAGTACTTC
J: TRBJ2-1; D: TRBD2; size: NA; V: TRBV28; CDR3: CASSFASGSGGEQFF; DNA: TGTGCCAGCAGTTTTGCTAGCGGGAGTGGTGGGGAGCAGTTCTTC
J: TRBJ2-1; D: TRBD1; size: NA; V: TRBV5-6; CDR3: CASSLQITGAQNNEQFF; DNA: TGTGCCAGCAGCTTGCAGATCACAGGGGCGCAAAACAATGAGCAGTTCTTC
J: TRBJ2-1; D: NA; size: NA; V: TRBV5-4; CDR3: CASSARTSSNNEQFF; DNA: TGTGCCAGCAGCGCCCGAACTAGCAGCAACAATGAGCAGTTCTTC
J: TRBJ2-2; D: NA; size: once; V: TRBV7-2; CDR3: CASGPGGPANTGELFF; DNA: TGTGCCAGCGGGCCCGGGGGGCCCGCGAACACCGGGGAGCTGTTTTTT
J: TRBJ2-7; D: TRBD1; size: NA; V: TRBV5-1; CDR3: CASSPSTGEYYEQYF; DNA: TGCGCCAGCAGCCCCTCGACAGGGGAGTACTACGAGCAGTACTTC
J: TRBJ1-1; D: NA; size: few; V: TRBV10-3; CDR3: CAIGGDTEAFF; DNA: TGTGCCATCGGAGGGGACACTGAAGCTTTCTTT
J: TRBJ2-5; D: TRBD1; size: NA; V: TRBV7-9; CDR3: CASSLGETGGRETQYF; DNA: TGTGCCAGCAGCTTAGGGGAGACAGGGGGCCGAGAGACCCAGTACTTC
J: TRBJ2-1; D: NA; size: NA; V: TRBV4-3; CDR3: CASSQDWGSGTFNEQFF; DNA: TGCGCCAGCAGCCAAGATTGGGGGTCCGGGACATTCAATGAGCAGTTCTTC
J: TRBJ1-2; D: TRBD1; size: NA; V: TRBV28; CDR3: CASSQGDREGYTF; DNA: TGTGCCAGCAGTCAGGGGGACAGGGAAGGCTACACCTTC
J: TRBJ2-3; D: TRBD2; size: NA; V: TRBV5-6; CDR3: CASSFRTSGRMDTQYF; DNA: TGTGCCAGCAGCTTTAGGACTAGCGGGAGAATGGATACGCAGTATTTT
J: TRBJ1-6; D: NA; size: NA; V: TRBV19; CDR3: CASGQSSYNSPLHF; DNA: TGTGCCAGCGGACAGAGCTCCTATAATTCACCCCTCCACTTT
J: TRBJ2-7; D: TRBD2; size: NA; V: TRBV11-2; CDR3: CASSSLAGLHEQYF; DNA: TGTGCCAGCAGCTCACTAGCGGGACTCCACGAGCAGTACTTC
J: TRBJ2-1; D: TRBD2; size: NA; V: TRBV27; CDR3: CASSFGAGGPNEQFF; DNA: TGTGCCAGCAGTTTCGGAGCGGGAGGCCCCAATGAGCAGTTCTTC
J: TRBJ2-2; D: NA; size: NA; V: TRBV7-2; CDR3: CASSILAGYGELFF; DNA: TGTGCCAGCAGCATACTAGCCGGGTACGGGGAGCTGTTTTTT
J: TRBJ1-1; D: TRBD1; size: once; V: TRBV6-5; CDR3: CASSYRDREWDTEAFF; DNA: TGTGCCAGCAGTTACCGGGACAGGGAGTGGGACACTGAAGCTTTCTTT
J: TRBJ1-4; D: NA; size: NA; V: TRBV5-6; CDR3: CASSLAPATNEKLFF; DNA: TGTGCCAGCAGCTTGGCCCCTGCAACTAATGAAAAACTGTTTTTT
J: TRBJ2-5; D: NA; size: NA; V: TRBV6-6; CDR3: CASSYSGAGLETQYF; DNA: TGTGCCAGCAGTTACTCAGGGGCAGGGTTAGAGACCCAGTACTTC
J: TRBJ1-1; D: NA; size: NA; V: TRBV5-1; CDR3: CASSPVGSSNTEAFF; DNA: TGCGCCAGCAGCCCGGTGGGCTCCTCGAACACTGAAGCTTTCTTT
J: TRBJ2-1; D: TRBD1; size: NA; V: TRBV4-2; CDR3: CASSQVLTGQGSNEQFF; DNA: TGTGCCAGCAGCCAAGTATTGACGGGACAGGGGTCCAATGAGCAGTTCTTC
J: TRBJ2-3; D: TRBD2; size: NA; V: TRBV10-3; CDR3: CAISTSQREETDTQYF; DNA: TGTGCCATCAGTACGAGCCAGCGGGAGGAGACAGATACGCAGTATTTT
J: TRBJ1-1; D: TRBD1; size: NA; V: TRBV7-9; CDR3: CASSPTGTGRTEAFF; DNA: TGTGCCAGCAGCCCGACCGGGACAGGGAGGACTGAAGCTTTCTTT
J: TRBJ1-1; D: NA; size: once; V: TRBV28; CDR3: CASSSAGDTEAFF; DNA: TGTGCCAGCAGTTCCGCAGGGGACACTGAAGCTTTCTTT
J: TRBJ2-7; D: NA; size: NA; V: TRBV5-1; CDR3: CASSSLGGPAPYEQYF; DNA: TGCGCCAGCAGCTCCCTGGGGGGGCCGGCCCCCTACGAGCAGTACTTC
J: TRBJ2-7; D: NA; size: medium-sized; V: TRBV7-6; CDR3: CASSAGGVYEQYF; DNA: TGTGCCAGCAGCGCCGGGGGAGTCTACGAGCAGTACTTC
J: TRBJ2-7; D: TRBD1; size: NA; V: TRBV11-2; CDR3: CASSLVLPGTAYPYEQYF; DNA: TGTGCCAGCAGCTTAGTGCTTCCCGGGACAGCTTATCCCTACGAGCAGTACTTC
J: TRBJ1-5; D: NA; size: NA; V: TRBV9; CDR3: CASSVTGEENQPQHF; DNA: TGTGCCAGCAGCGTCACAGGAGAAGAGAATCAGCCCCAGCATTTT
J: TRBJ1-2; D: NA; size: few; V: TRBV7-2; CDR3: CASSLDWGYTF; DNA: TGTGCCAGCAGCTTAGACTGGGGCTACACCTTC
J: TRBJ2-7; D: NA; size: NA; V: TRBV5-4; CDR3: CASSLGVYSYEQYF; DNA: TGTGCCAGCAGCTTGGGAGTCTACTCCTACGAGCAGTACTTC
J: TRBJ2-5; D: TRBD2; size: NA; V: TRBV10-3; CDR3: CAISLGLAGVRETQYF; DNA: TGTGCCATCAGTTTAGGACTAGCGGGAGTGCGAGAGACCCAGTACTTC
J: TRBJ1-2; D: TRBD1; size: NA; V: TRBV6-1; CDR3: CASSPQGRDYGYTF; DNA: TGTGCCAGCAGCCCACAGGGGAGAGACTATGGCTACACCTTC
J: TRBJ2-3; D: NA; size: NA; V: TRBV5-1; CDR3: CASSWGPDTQYF; DNA: TGCGCCAGCAGCTGGGGCCCAGATACGCAGTATTTT
J: TRBJ2-3; D: TRBD1; size: NA; V: TRBV30; CDR3: CAWSVPPTGGTDTQYF; DNA: TGTGCCTGGAGTGTGCCCCCGACAGGGGGCACAGATACGCAGTATTTT
J: TRBJ1-2; D: TRBD1; size: NA; V: TRBV19; CDR3: CAISDTGGPIDGYTF; DNA: TGTGCCATCTCCGATACAGGGGGTCCCATTGATGGCTACACCTTC
J: TRBJ1-4; D: NA; size: NA; V: TRBV27; CDR3: CASRRGFMSPINEKLFF; DNA: TGTGCCTCTAGACGGGGGTTTATGTCTCCCATAAATGAAAAACTGTTTTTT